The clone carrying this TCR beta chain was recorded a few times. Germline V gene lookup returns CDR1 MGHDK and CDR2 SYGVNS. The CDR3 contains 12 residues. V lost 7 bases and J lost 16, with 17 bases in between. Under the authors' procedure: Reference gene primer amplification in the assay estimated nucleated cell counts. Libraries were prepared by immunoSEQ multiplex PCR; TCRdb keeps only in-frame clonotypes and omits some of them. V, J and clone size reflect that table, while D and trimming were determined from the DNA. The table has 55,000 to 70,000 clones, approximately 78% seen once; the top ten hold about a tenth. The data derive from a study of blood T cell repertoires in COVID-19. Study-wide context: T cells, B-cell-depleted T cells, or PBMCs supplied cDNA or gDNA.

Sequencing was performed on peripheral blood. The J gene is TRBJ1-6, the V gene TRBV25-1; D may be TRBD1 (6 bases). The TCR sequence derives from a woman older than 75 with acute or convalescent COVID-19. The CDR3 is CASKQGERRLHF. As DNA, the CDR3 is TGTGCCAGCAAACAGGGCGAACGGCGGCTCCACTTT.